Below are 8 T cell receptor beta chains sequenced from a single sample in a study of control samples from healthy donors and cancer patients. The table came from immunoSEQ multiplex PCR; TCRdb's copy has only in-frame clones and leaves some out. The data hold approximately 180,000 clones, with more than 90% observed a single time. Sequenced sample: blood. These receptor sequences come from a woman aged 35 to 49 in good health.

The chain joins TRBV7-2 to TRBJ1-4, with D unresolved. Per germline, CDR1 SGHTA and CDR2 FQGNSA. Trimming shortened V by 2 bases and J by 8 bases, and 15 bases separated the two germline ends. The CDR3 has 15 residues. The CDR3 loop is CASSLLSGVGEKLFF. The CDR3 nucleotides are TGTGCCAGCAGCTTATTATCCGGGGTCGGGGAAAAACTGTTTTTT.

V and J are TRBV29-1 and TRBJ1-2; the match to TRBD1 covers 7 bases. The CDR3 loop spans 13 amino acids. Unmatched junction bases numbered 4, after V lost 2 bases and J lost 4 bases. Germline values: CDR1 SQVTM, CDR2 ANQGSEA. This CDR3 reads CSVEKDRRYGYTF. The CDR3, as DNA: TGCAGCGTTGAAAAGGACAGGCGCTATGGCTACACCTTC.

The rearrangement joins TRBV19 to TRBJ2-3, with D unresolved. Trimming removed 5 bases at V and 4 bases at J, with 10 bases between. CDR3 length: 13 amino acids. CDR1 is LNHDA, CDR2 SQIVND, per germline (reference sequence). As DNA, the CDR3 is TGTGCCAGTAGTCCGTCGGCGGCAGATACGCAGTATTTT. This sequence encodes CASSPSAADTQYF.

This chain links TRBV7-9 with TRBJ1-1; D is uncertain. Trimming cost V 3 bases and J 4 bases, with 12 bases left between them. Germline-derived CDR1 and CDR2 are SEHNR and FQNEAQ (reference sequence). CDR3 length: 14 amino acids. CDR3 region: CASSLLREGTEAFF. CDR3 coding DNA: TGTGCCAGCAGCTTGTTGCGGGAGGGCACTGAAGCTTTCTTT.

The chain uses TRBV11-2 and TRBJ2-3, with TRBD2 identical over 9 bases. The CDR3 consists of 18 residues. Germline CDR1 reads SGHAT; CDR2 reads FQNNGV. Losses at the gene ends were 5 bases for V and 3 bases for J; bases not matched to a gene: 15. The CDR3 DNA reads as TGTGCCAGCAGCCCGAGAGCGGGGGGACTACGGGGTACAGATACGCAGTATTTT. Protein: CASSPRAGGLRGTDTQYF. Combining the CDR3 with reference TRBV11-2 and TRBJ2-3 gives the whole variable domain EAGVAQSPRYKIIEKRQSVAFWCNPISGHATLYWYQQILGQGPKLLIQFQNNGVVDDSQLPKDRFSAERLKGVDSTLKIQPAKLEDSAVYLCASSPRAGGLRGTDTQYFGPGTRLTVL.

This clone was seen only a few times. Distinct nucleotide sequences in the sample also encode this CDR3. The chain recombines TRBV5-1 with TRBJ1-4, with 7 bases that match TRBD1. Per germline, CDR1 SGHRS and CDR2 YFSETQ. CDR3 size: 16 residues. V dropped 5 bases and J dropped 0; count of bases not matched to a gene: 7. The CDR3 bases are TGCGCCAGCAGTCTAGGTGGACAGGCAACTAATGAAAAACTGTTTTTT. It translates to CASSLGGQATNEKLFF. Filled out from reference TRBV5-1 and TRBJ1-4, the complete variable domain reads KAGVTQTPRYLIKTRGQQVTLSCSPISGHRSVSWYQQTPGQGLQFLFEYFSETQRNKGNFPGRFSGRQFSNSRSEMNVSTLELGDSALYLCASSLGGQATNEKLFFGSGTQLSVL.

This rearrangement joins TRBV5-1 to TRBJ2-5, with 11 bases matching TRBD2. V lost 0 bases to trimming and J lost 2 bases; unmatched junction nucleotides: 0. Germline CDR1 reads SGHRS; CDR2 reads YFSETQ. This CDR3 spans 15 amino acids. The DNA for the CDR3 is TGCGCCAGCAGCTTGGCTAGCGGGGGGCAAGAGACCCAGTACTTC. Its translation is CASSLASGGQETQYF.

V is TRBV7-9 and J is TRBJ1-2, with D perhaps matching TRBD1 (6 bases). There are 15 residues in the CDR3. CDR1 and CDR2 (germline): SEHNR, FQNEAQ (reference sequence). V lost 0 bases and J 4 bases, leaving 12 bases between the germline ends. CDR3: CASSLAQGSAYGYTF. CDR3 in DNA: TGTGCCAGCAGCTTAGCACAGGGAAGTGCCTATGGCTACACCTTC.